Shown below are 22 T cell receptor beta chains from a single sample sequenced in a study of shared clonotypes between healthy human individuals. Generated by immunoSEQ multiplex PCR, the TCRdb table keeps only in-frame clones and is missing some. Of roughly 2.6 million clones listed, approximately 92% are singletons. The sequencing input was naive CD4+ T cells sorted from blood. Regarding subset: CD45RA+ positively selected. The receptors shown here come from a man aged 18 to 29 in good health.

The chain uses TRBV18 and TRBJ1-5, with D unresolved. V lost 2 bases and J lost 0, with 11 bases in between. Per germline, CDR1 KGHSH and CDR2 LQKENI. The CDR3 spans 16 residues. The CDR3 coding sequence is TGTGCCAGCTCACCATCCGGCCCCCTTAGCAATCAGCCCCAGCATTTT. Protein sequence: CASSPSGPLSNQPQHF.

For this clone: The same CDR3 also results from other DNA sequences found in this sample. This sequence joins TRBV6-6 and TRBJ2-7; D is uncertain. From germline, CDR1 is MNHNY and CDR2 SVGAGI (reference sequence). V lost 2 bases and J 0 bases, leaving 5 bases between the germline ends. The CDR3 consists of 13 residues. The CDR3 reads CASSYGASYEQYF. The DNA of the CDR3 is TGTGCCAGCAGTTACGGAGCCTCCTACGAGCAGTACTTC.

The chain recombines TRBV11-2 with TRBJ1-4, with a tentative D call TRBD1 (6 bases). CDR1 is SGHAT, CDR2 FQNNGV, per germline. The ends were cut back, 4 bases at V and 7 bases at J, with 16 bases in the middle. This CDR3 region has 15 residues. The CDR3 nucleotides are TGTGCCAGCAGCTCGCAATTACAGGGATCTGAAAAACTGTTTTTT. This encodes CASSSQLQGSEKLFF. The variable domain in full, completed from reference TRBV11-2 and TRBJ1-4, reads EAGVAQSPRYKIIEKRQSVAFWCNPISGHATLYWYQQILGQGPKLLIQFQNNGVVDDSQLPKDRFSAERLKGVDSTLKIQPAKLEDSAVYLCASSSQLQGSEKLFFGSGTQLSVL.

The V and J genes are TRBV21-1 and TRBJ1-1. TRBV21-1 is reported as a pseudogene. This CDR3 is 14 amino acids long. CDR3 amino acids: CASSLGRENTEAFF. Here the CDR3 DNA reads TGTGCCAGCAGCTTGGGACGGGAGAACACTGAAGCTTTCTTT.

The chain joins TRBV7-6 to TRBJ2-7, with 7 bases fitting TRBD1. Per germline, CDR1 SGHVS and CDR2 FNYEAQ. The J segment lost 2 bases and the V segment lost 2 bases, leaving 15 bases of the junction unmatched. The CDR3 loop spans 18 amino acids. The CDR3 region has the DNA TGTGCCAGCAGCTTAAAGGGGCCCGACAGGGCGCTAGCCTACGAGCAGTACTTC. It specifies CASSLKGPDRALAYEQYF.

The chain combines TRBV5-1 with TRBJ2-5; D tentatively fits TRBD1 or TRBD2 (6 bases each). V lost 3 bases and J lost 5, with 14 bases in between. The CDR3 length is 14 residues. From germline, CDR1 is SGHRS and CDR2 YFSETQ. For the CDR3, the DNA is TGCGCCAGCAGCTCCCGGGAGAGGGGGGAGACCCAGTACTTC. Amino acid sequence: CASSSRERGETQYF.

V gene TRBV14 combines with J gene TRBJ2-4; D is ambiguous. CDR1 is SGHDN, CDR2 FVKESK, per germline. The V gene lost 2 bases and the J gene lost 1 base, with 9 bases spanning the gap. The CDR3 has 15 residues. This CDR3 reads CASSQTPGAKNIQYF. Here the CDR3 DNA reads TGTGCCAGCAGCCAAACCCCGGGCGCCAAAAACATTCAGTACTTC.

The chain carries TRBV11-3 and TRBJ2-3; TRBD2 aligns across 7 bases. The germline CDR1 and CDR2 sequences are SGHNT and YENEEA. This CDR3 region has 15 residues. With 0 bases clipped from V and 2 bases from J, the junction kept 2 bases outside the gene matches. CDR3 DNA sequence: TGTGCCAGCAGCTTAGACGGGGGGAACACAGATACGCAGTATTTT. This sequence encodes CASSLDGGNTDTQYF.

This clone has a single count. This rearrangement joins TRBV6-1 to TRBJ2-3; 8 nucleotides align to TRBD1. The CDR3 consists of 15 residues. Looked up from germline, CDR1 is MNHNS and CDR2 is SASEGT. The junction had 9 bases not matched to a gene; V was cut back by 7 bases and J by 3 bases. The CDR3 reads CASTPDRGRTDTQYF. DNA for the CDR3: TGTGCCAGCACCCCTGACAGGGGTAGGACAGATACGCAGTATTTT.

CDR3 nucleotides: TGTGCCAGCAGCTTACAGACAGACGAGCAGTACTTC. Amino acid sequence: CASSLQTDEQYF. The chain joins TRBV7-9 to TRBJ2-7; maybe TRBD1 (5 bases). The CDR3 covers 12 residues. The germline V gene has CDR1 SEHNR and CDR2 FQNEAQ (reference sequence). The ends were cut back, 2 bases at V and 5 bases at J, with 7 bases in the middle.

The chain has TRBV9 and TRBJ2-1, with 8 bases matching TRBD1. Unmatched junction bases numbered 4, after V lost 2 bases and J lost 3 bases. The germline gives CDR1 SGDLS, CDR2 YYNGEE. The CDR3 length is 15 residues. CDR3 sequence reads: CASSVTGGYYNEQFF. As DNA, the CDR3 is TGTGCCAGCAGCGTCACAGGGGGTTACTACAATGAGCAGTTCTTC.

This sequence joins TRBV28 and TRBJ2-3; 10 nucleotides align to TRBD2. This CDR3 is 16 amino acids long. V was pared by 5 bases and J by 5 bases, with 10 bases of the junction left unmatched. In germline, CDR1 is MDHEN, CDR2 SYDVKM. CDR3 sequence (DNA): TGTGCCAGCAGTCTACTAAGCGGGGGGGCGGTAGATACGCAGTATTTT. It codes for CASSLLSGGAVDTQYF.

The V and J genes are TRBV6-1 and TRBJ1-4, with D maybe TRBD1 (5 bases). V was shortened by 3 bases and J by 0 bases, with 11 bases between the two germline ends. Germline values: CDR1 MNHNS, CDR2 SASEGT. The length of the CDR3 is 16 residues. The CDR3 reads CASSDGGRSTNEKLFF. The CDR3 DNA reads TGTGCCAGCAGTGATGGGGGAAGGTCAACTAATGAAAAACTGTTTTTT.

This clone came up once. The chain is built from TRBV9 and TRBJ1-2; 7 bases fit TRBD1. Germline values: CDR1 SGDLS, CDR2 YYNGEE. The CDR3 runs 15 residues. The J segment lost 5 bases and the V segment lost 2 bases, leaving 9 bases of the junction unmatched. CDR3: CASSVGLQGMYGYTF. CDR3 bases: TGTGCCAGCAGCGTTGGATTACAGGGGATGTATGGCTACACCTTC.

A word on this clone: Germline and junction disagree at one end, which may indicate a read error. The V call is TRBV25-1, the J call TRBJ1-6; D is perhaps TRBD1 (6 bases). CDR3 size: 14 residues. Germline CDR1 is MGHDK and CDR2 is SYGVNS. The CDR3 DNA reads TGTGCCAGCAGTGTAACGGGACATAACTCACCCCTCCACTTT. It yields the protein CASSVTGHNSPLHF.

Details on this clone: At one of its ends the junction is not consistent with the germline gene, which may arise from a read error. The chain recombines TRBV6-1 with TRBJ2-5; D gene uncertain. The CDR3 is made up of 13 amino acids. Germline V gives CDR1 MNHNS, CDR2 SASEGT. The CDR3 nucleotides are TGTGCCAGCAGAGAAGTACTGGGAGAGACCCAGTACTTC. Protein sequence: CASREVLGETQYF.

The chain carries TRBV11-2 and TRBJ2-1, with D tentatively TRBD1 or TRBD2 (5 bases each). The CDR3 is made up of 17 amino acids. The germline gives CDR1 SGHAT, CDR2 FQNNGV. Trimming pared 6 bases from V and 5 bases from J, leaving 23 bases between. The CDR3 bases are TGTGCCAGCAGGTCCTCAGGTCTCGTAGGGACGAACAATGAGCAGTTCTTC. This sequence encodes CASRSSGLVGTNNEQFF.

This clone appeared once. This chain links TRBV25-1 with TRBJ2-5; 7 positions match TRBD2. The trim removed 2 bases at V and 7 bases at J, leaving 10 bases unmatched. This CDR3 spans 15 amino acids. Germline CDR1 reads MGHDK; CDR2 reads SYGVNS. This CDR3 reads CASSEPTGGLRTQYF. The CDR3 nucleotides are TGTGCCAGCAGTGAACCTACCGGGGGGTTGAGGACCCAGTACTTC.

The V call is TRBV11-3, the J call TRBJ2-1; TRBD2 might be the D (6 bases). The germline V gene encodes CDR1 SGHNT and CDR2 YENEEA. V dropped 5 bases and J dropped 15 bases, with 20 bases sitting between them. The CDR3 is 13 residues long. In DNA, the CDR3 is TGTGCCAGCAGCCATAAAGCCCAGGAGGGTCTGTTCTTC. Translating it yields CASSHKAQEGLFF.

The V gene is TRBV5-1, the J gene TRBJ2-1; 13 bases are a match to TRBD2. This CDR3 spans 18 amino acids. V was pared by 4 bases and J by 4 bases, with 11 bases of the junction left unmatched. The germline V gene encodes CDR1 SGHRS and CDR2 YFSETQ. CDR3 nucleotides: TGCGCCAGCAGCCCGTGGACTAGCGGGAGTACAGCATACAATGAGCAGTTCTTC. It translates to CASSPWTSGSTAYNEQFF.

J is TRBJ1-5 and V is TRBV30, with a tentative D call TRBD1 (5 bases). With 5 bases removed from V and 0 bases from J, the gap between germline ends came to 11 bases. CDR3 length: 14 amino acids. The germline CDR1 and CDR2 sequences are GTSNPN and SVGIG (reference sequence). The CDR3 loop reads CAWARQNSNQPQHF. DNA of the CDR3: TGTGCCTGGGCCCGACAGAATAGCAATCAGCCCCAGCATTTT.

The chain recombines TRBV7-9 with TRBJ2-2; D unclear. In germline, CDR1 is SEHNR, CDR2 FQNEAQ (reference sequence). The CDR3 is made up of 15 amino acids. V was trimmed by 5 bases and J by 3 bases, leaving 13 bases between them. CDR3 in amino acids: CASSRTVGDTGELFF. The DNA of the CDR3 is TGTGCCAGCAGCCGGACGGTTGGGGACACCGGGGAGCTGTTTTTT.